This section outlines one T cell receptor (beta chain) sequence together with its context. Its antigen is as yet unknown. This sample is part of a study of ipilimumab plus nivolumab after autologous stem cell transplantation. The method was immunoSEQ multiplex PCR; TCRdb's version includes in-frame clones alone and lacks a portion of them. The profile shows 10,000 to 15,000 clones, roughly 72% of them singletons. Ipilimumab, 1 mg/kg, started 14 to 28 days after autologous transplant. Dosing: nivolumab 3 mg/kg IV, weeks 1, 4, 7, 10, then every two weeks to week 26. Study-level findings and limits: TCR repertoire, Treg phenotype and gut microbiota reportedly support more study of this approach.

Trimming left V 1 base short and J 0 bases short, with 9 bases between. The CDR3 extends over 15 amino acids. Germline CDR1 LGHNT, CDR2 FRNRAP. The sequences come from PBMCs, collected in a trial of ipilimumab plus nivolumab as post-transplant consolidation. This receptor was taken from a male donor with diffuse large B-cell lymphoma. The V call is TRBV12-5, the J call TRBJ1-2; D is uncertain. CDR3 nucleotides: TGTGCTAGTGGTTTGGACGAGGCCGCTAACTATGGCTACACCTTC. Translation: CASGLDEAANYGYTF.